This TCR beta chain derives from a study of PD-1 blockade in classical Hodgkin lymphoma. V shed 0 bases and J 2 bases; nucleotides not matched to a gene: 10. CDR1 is GTSNPN and CDR2 is SVGIG in the germline V gene (reference sequence). The CDR3 is 16 residues long. The table came from immunoSEQ multiplex PCR; TCRdb's copy has only in-frame clones and leaves some out. The table shows 90,000 to 130,000 clones, with 80% to 90% occurring only once. All trial patients relapsed after autologous stem cell transplantation. This receptor was taken from a human donor with classical Hodgkin lymphoma. The rearrangement links TRBV30 to TRBJ2-7; 7 bases are a match to TRBD2. The sample here was peripheral blood mononuclear cells (PBMCs), taken before the second cycle of nivolumab. As DNA, the CDR3 is TGTGCCTGGAGTGTACTTAAGCGGGATGTGACCTACGAGCAGTACTTC. The encoded protein is CAWSVLKRDVTYEQYF.